A selection of T cell receptor beta chains follows, all from one sample in a study of control samples from healthy donors and cancer patients. Repertoires were generated with immunoSEQ multiplex PCR, while TCRdb's copy carries only in-frame clones and drops some. This table holds fewer than 200,000 clones, over 85% found once. The sequencing sample was made of blood. Receptors were obtained from a man younger than 30 in good health. Each CDR3 is given with its conserved first and last residue. Each record gives: V gene, clone size, J gene, D gene, CDR3 protein, CDR3 DNA. D genes are given only for firm matches. The size of a clone is reported for some rows only, either as once, few or many, or as a class for expanded clones.

V gene: TRBV19; clone size: NA; J gene: TRBJ1-5; D gene: NA; CDR3 protein: CASSIGQEYNQPQHF; CDR3 DNA: TGTGCCAGTAGTATAGGACAGGAATACAATCAGCCCCAGCATTTT
V gene: TRBV6-5; clone size: NA; J gene: TRBJ1-1; D gene: NA; CDR3 protein: CASMFSFGLEAFF; CDR3 DNA: TGTGCCAGCATGTTTTCTTTCGGACTGGAAGCTTTCTTT
V gene: TRBV9; clone size: NA; J gene: TRBJ1-3; D gene: NA; CDR3 protein: CASSVARSGTGNTIYF; CDR3 DNA: TGTGCCAGCAGCGTAGCGAGGTCTGGGACTGGAAACACCATATATTTT
V gene: TRBV9; clone size: NA; J gene: TRBJ1-2; D gene: NA; CDR3 protein: CASSPWGGSNYGYTF; CDR3 DNA: TGTGCCAGCAGCCCGTGGGGAGGTTCTAACTATGGCTACACCTTC
V gene: TRBV27; clone size: NA; J gene: TRBJ1-2; D gene: NA; CDR3 protein: CASSYPRGVPNYGYTF; CDR3 DNA: TGTGCCAGCAGTTACCCCCGCGGGGTACCTAACTATGGCTACACCTTC
V gene: TRBV29-1; clone size: NA; J gene: TRBJ1-2; D gene: TRBD1; CDR3 protein: CSVGDREDYGYTF; CDR3 DNA: TGCAGCGTCGGGGACAGGGAGGACTATGGCTACACCTTC
V gene: TRBV18; clone size: NA; J gene: TRBJ1-6; D gene: NA; CDR3 protein: CASSPRVRDSNSPLHF; CDR3 DNA: TGTGCCAGCTCACCACGGGTTAGAGATTCTAATTCACCCCTCCACTTT
V gene: TRBV11-2; clone size: NA; J gene: TRBJ2-2; D gene: NA; CDR3 protein: CASRRRGDTGELFF; CDR3 DNA: TGTGCCAGCCGGCGACGGGGAGACACCGGGGAGCTGTTTTTT
V gene: TRBV29-1; clone size: NA; J gene: TRBJ1-1; D gene: NA; CDR3 protein: CSVEGRKAEAFF; CDR3 DNA: TGCAGCGTTGAGGGGCGTAAGGCTGAAGCTTTCTTT
V gene: TRBV2; clone size: NA; J gene: TRBJ2-1; D gene: TRBD1; CDR3 protein: CASRGQGDHEQFF; CDR3 DNA: TGTGCCAGCAGGGGACAGGGGGATCATGAGCAGTTCTTC
V gene: TRBV6-5; clone size: NA; J gene: TRBJ1-2; D gene: NA; CDR3 protein: CASQTGVGVNYGYTF; CDR3 DNA: TGTGCCAGCCAAACGGGGGTCGGAGTCAACTATGGCTACACCTTC
V gene: TRBV5-8; clone size: NA; J gene: TRBJ2-7; D gene: TRBD2; CDR3 protein: CASGRGGVYEQYF; CDR3 DNA: TGTGCCAGTGGCCGGGGGGGCGTATACGAGCAGTACTTC
V gene: TRBV19; clone size: NA; J gene: TRBJ1-5; D gene: NA; CDR3 protein: CAAPDRNQPQHF; CDR3 DNA: TGTGCCGCCCCCGACAGGAATCAGCCCCAGCATTTT
V gene: TRBV11-2; clone size: NA; J gene: TRBJ2-1; D gene: TRBD2; CDR3 protein: CASSLAGGYNEQFF; CDR3 DNA: TGTGCCAGCAGCTTGGCGGGGGGATACAATGAGCAGTTCTTC
V gene: TRBV2; clone size: NA; J gene: TRBJ2-1; D gene: NA; CDR3 protein: CASRIGNNNEQFF; CDR3 DNA: TGTGCCAGCAGAATAGGGAATAACAATGAGCAGTTCTTC
V gene: TRBV5-1; clone size: NA; J gene: TRBJ2-1; D gene: NA; CDR3 protein: CASSSGFNEQFF; CDR3 DNA: TGCGCCAGCTCTTCTGGCTTTAATGAGCAGTTCTTC
V gene: TRBV24-1; clone size: NA; J gene: TRBJ2-6; D gene: NA; CDR3 protein: CATSDPRGANVLTF; CDR3 DNA: TGTGCCACCAGTGATCCCAGAGGGGCCAACGTCCTGACTTTC
V gene: TRBV5-1; clone size: NA; J gene: TRBJ1-2; D gene: TRBD1; CDR3 protein: CASSPGTGDGYTF; CDR3 DNA: TGCGCCAGCAGCCCCGGGACAGGGGATGGCTACACCTTC
V gene: TRBV7-6; clone size: once; J gene: TRBJ2-5; D gene: NA; CDR3 protein: CASSLVGETQYF; CDR3 DNA: TGTGCCAGCAGCTTAGTCGGAGAGACCCAGTACTTC
V gene: TRBV27; clone size: NA; J gene: TRBJ1-2; D gene: NA; CDR3 protein: CASSYRDNNYGYTF; CDR3 DNA: TGTGCCAGCAGTTACCGGGACAACAACTATGGCTACACCTTC
V gene: TRBV5-4; clone size: NA; J gene: TRBJ2-7; D gene: TRBD2; CDR3 protein: CASSLGAGVYEQYF; CDR3 DNA: TGTGCCAGCAGCTTGGGAGCGGGGGTCTACGAGCAGTACTTC
V gene: TRBV4-1; clone size: NA; J gene: TRBJ2-5; D gene: TRBD2; CDR3 protein: CASSQDKGLAGKEETQYF; CDR3 DNA: TGCGCCAGCAGCCAAGATAAAGGACTAGCGGGAAAAGAAGAGACCCAGTACTTC
V gene: TRBV30; clone size: NA; J gene: TRBJ2-1; D gene: TRBD2; CDR3 protein: CAWTGLGTNNEQFF; CDR3 DNA: TGTGCCTGGACTGGACTAGGGACTAACAATGAGCAGTTCTTC
V gene: TRBV27; clone size: NA; J gene: TRBJ2-3; D gene: TRBD1; CDR3 protein: CASRPGTGLPSTDTQYF; CDR3 DNA: TGTGCCAGCCGACCCGGGACAGGGCTACCTAGCACAGATACGCAGTATTTT
V gene: TRBV3-1/TRBV3-2; clone size: NA; J gene: TRBJ1-4; D gene: TRBD1; CDR3 protein: CASSQRGPNEKLFF; CDR3 DNA: TGTGCCAGCAGCCAAAGGGGGCCCAATGAAAAACTGTTTTTT
V gene: TRBV6-5; clone size: NA; J gene: TRBJ2-7; D gene: TRBD1; CDR3 protein: CASRRGQTVEQYF; CDR3 DNA: TGTGCCAGCAGGAGGGGACAGACTGTCGAGCAGTACTTC
V gene: TRBV28; clone size: NA; J gene: TRBJ1-1; D gene: NA; CDR3 protein: CASSSGFQNTEAFF; CDR3 DNA: TGTGCCAGCAGTTCGGGGTTTCAGAACACTGAAGCTTTCTTT
V gene: TRBV19; clone size: NA; J gene: TRBJ1-4; D gene: NA; CDR3 protein: CASSKSREDEKLFF; CDR3 DNA: TGTGCCAGTAGTAAGAGCAGGGAAGATGAAAAACTGTTTTTT
V gene: TRBV2; clone size: once; J gene: TRBJ1-1; D gene: NA; CDR3 protein: CASSLSPGDTEAFF; CDR3 DNA: TGTGCCAGCAGTCTGTCTCCCGGGGACACTGAAGCTTTCTTT
V gene: TRBV2; clone size: NA; J gene: TRBJ1-2; D gene: TRBD1; CDR3 protein: CASSSDRGYGYTF; CDR3 DNA: TGTGCCAGCAGCTCGGACAGGGGCTATGGCTACACCTTC
V gene: TRBV9; clone size: once; J gene: TRBJ1-3; D gene: TRBD1; CDR3 protein: CASSPTKTWPDRAETGNTIYF; CDR3 DNA: TGTGCCAGCAGCCCGACGAAAACCTGGCCGGACAGGGCCGAAACTGGAAACACCATATATTTT
V gene: TRBV2; clone size: NA; J gene: TRBJ1-2; D gene: NA; CDR3 protein: CASSEAHLGGTSQYGYTF; CDR3 DNA: TGTGCCAGCAGTGAAGCCCACCTGGGCGGCACGTCACAGTATGGCTACACCTTC
V gene: TRBV20-1; clone size: NA; J gene: TRBJ1-4; D gene: NA; CDR3 protein: CSARRGEKLFF; CDR3 DNA: TGCAGTGCTAGGCGAGGGGAAAAACTGTTTTTT
V gene: TRBV27; clone size: NA; J gene: TRBJ1-5; D gene: TRBD1; CDR3 protein: CASSLDRAQPQHF; CDR3 DNA: TGTGCCAGCAGTTTAGACAGGGCTCAGCCCCAGCATTTT
V gene: TRBV9; clone size: NA; J gene: TRBJ2-6; D gene: NA; CDR3 protein: CASSVTLRGASGANVLTF; CDR3 DNA: TGTGCCAGCAGCGTAACCTTAAGGGGGGCTAGTGGGGCCAACGTCCTGACTTTC
V gene: TRBV19; clone size: NA; J gene: TRBJ2-6; D gene: NA; CDR3 protein: CASSIDQGYSGANVLTF; CDR3 DNA: TGTGCCAGTAGTATAGATCAGGGATACTCTGGGGCCAACGTCCTGACTTTC
V gene: TRBV5-1; clone size: NA; J gene: TRBJ2-1; D gene: TRBD2; CDR3 protein: CASSFGRGGGKNEQFF; CDR3 DNA: TGCGCCAGCAGCTTCGGTCGGGGGGGCGGAAAAAATGAGCAGTTCTTC
V gene: TRBV4-1; clone size: NA; J gene: TRBJ2-2; D gene: TRBD2; CDR3 protein: CASSHPTSGGATGELFF; CDR3 DNA: TGCGCCAGCAGCCACCCTACTAGCGGGGGGGCTACCGGGGAGCTGTTTTTT
V gene: TRBV9; clone size: NA; J gene: TRBJ1-1; D gene: NA; CDR3 protein: CASSAQGNTEAFF; CDR3 DNA: TGTGCCAGCAGCGCCCAGGGGAACACTGAAGCTTTCTTT
V gene: TRBV5-4; clone size: NA; J gene: TRBJ2-1; D gene: TRBD2; CDR3 protein: CASSIPSGGVTEQFF; CDR3 DNA: TGTGCCAGCAGCATCCCTAGCGGGGGGGTCACTGAGCAGTTCTTC
V gene: TRBV5-1; clone size: NA; J gene: TRBJ2-3; D gene: NA; CDR3 protein: CASRSTGDTQYF; CDR3 DNA: TGCGCCAGCAGGTCTACAGGGGATACGCAGTATTTT
V gene: TRBV7-3; clone size: NA; J gene: TRBJ2-7; D gene: NA; CDR3 protein: CASSRSSFDEQYF; CDR3 DNA: TGTGCCAGCAGTCGGTCTAGCTTCGACGAGCAGTACTTC
V gene: TRBV19; clone size: NA; J gene: TRBJ2-2; D gene: NA; CDR3 protein: CASSLTVGVPGELFF; CDR3 DNA: TGTGCCAGTAGTCTCACCGTAGGGGTCCCCGGGGAGCTGTTTTTT
V gene: TRBV25-1; clone size: NA; J gene: TRBJ1-4; D gene: NA; CDR3 protein: CASKGRGYYEKLFF; CDR3 DNA: TGTGCCAGCAAAGGTAGAGGGTACTATGAAAAACTGTTTTTT
V gene: TRBV4-1; clone size: NA; J gene: TRBJ2-5; D gene: NA; CDR3 protein: CASSQKHPGSQETQYF; CDR3 DNA: TGCGCCAGCAGCCAGAAACATCCCGGCAGCCAAGAGACCCAGTACTTC
V gene: TRBV3-1/TRBV3-2; clone size: NA; J gene: TRBJ2-7; D gene: NA; CDR3 protein: CASSQAGNEQYF; CDR3 DNA: TGTGCCAGCAGCCAAGCCGGGAACGAGCAGTACTTC
V gene: TRBV30; clone size: NA; J gene: TRBJ2-5; D gene: NA; CDR3 protein: CAWSSDLTETQYF; CDR3 DNA: TGTGCCTGGTCTAGTGACCTAACGGAGACCCAGTACTTC
V gene: TRBV2; clone size: NA; J gene: TRBJ1-6; D gene: NA; CDR3 protein: CATVGEENSPLHF; CDR3 DNA: TGTGCCACCGTGGGGGAGGAAAATTCACCCCTCCACTTT
V gene: TRBV5-4; clone size: once; J gene: TRBJ2-6; D gene: TRBD1; CDR3 protein: CASSPPPTGGVSGANVLTF; CDR3 DNA: TGTGCCAGCAGCCCACCTCCGACAGGGGGCGTTTCTGGGGCCAACGTCCTGACTTTC
V gene: TRBV18; clone size: NA; J gene: TRBJ1-5; D gene: TRBD1; CDR3 protein: CASTQGGGNQPQHF; CDR3 DNA: TGTGCCAGCACTCAGGGGGGAGGCAATCAGCCCCAGCATTTT
V gene: TRBV28; clone size: NA; J gene: TRBJ1-2; D gene: NA; CDR3 protein: CASSSITSGRTIGYTF; CDR3 DNA: TGTGCCAGCAGTTCTATCACCTCGGGACGAACTATCGGCTACACCTTC